This entry lists 28 T cell receptor beta chains sequenced from one sample in a study of CD8 T cells in ankylosing spondylitis (dated by TCRdb to 2015 to 2018). Preparation of the library involved 5' RACE. The instrument was an Illumina HiSeq 2500. TCRdb itself trimmed the public reads at Q25 with fastp, ran MiXCR and retained productive beta chains. Rows are combined by CDR3 protein, so each entry shows the most common genes and DNA. The sample includes 110,000 to 150,000 distinct CDR3 sequences, with 8% to 9% observed a single time. Approximately 7% of the sample belongs to the ten largest clones. What was sequenced was synovial fluid, either unsorted or a sorted T cell fraction (not recorded which). Receptors originate from a male donor with ankylosing spondylitis.

This clonotype was observed many times. The V and J genes are TRBV5-1 and TRBJ2-3, with D perhaps matching TRBD2 (5 bases). The CDR3 is 14 residues long. Per the germline V gene, CDR1 is SGHRS and CDR2 is YFSETQ. V lost 6 bases to trimming and J lost 0 bases, with 11 bases between them. The CDR3 here is CASKEEYSTDTQYF. The CDR3 nucleotides read TGCGCCAGCAAGGAGGAGTACAGCACAGATACGCAGTATTTT.

This clonotype occurred a few times. This chain uses TRBV29-1 with TRBJ2-3; TRBD1 matches 9 bases. Germline-derived CDR1 and CDR2 are SQVTM and ANQGSEA. The J segment lost 3 bases and the V segment lost 6 bases, leaving 7 bases of the junction unmatched. This CDR3 is built from 14 residues. CDR3 sequence reads: CSVDRGEGTDTQYF. The DNA for the CDR3 is TGCAGCGTGGACAGGGGAGAAGGGACAGATACGCAGTATTTT.

This clonotype was counted only a few times. This chain uses TRBV6-1 with TRBJ2-7; weak D call: TRBD2 (6 bases). CDR1 and CDR2 from the germline V gene are MNHNS and SASEGT. This CDR3 has 15 amino acids. Trimming removed 10 bases at V and 0 bases at J, with 19 bases between. The CDR3 bases are TGTGCCACCAGGGCGGTCGGGACTCACTCCTACGAGCAGTACTTC. Translated, it gives CATRAVGTHSYEQYF.

This clonotype was seen many times. V is TRBV9 and J is TRBJ1-1; possibly TRBD1 for D (6 bases). Trimming removed 0 bases from V and 5 bases from J, with 14 bases in between. Germline loops: CDR1 SGDLS, CDR2 YYNGEE. This CDR3 is built from 15 residues. The CDR3 region has the DNA TGTGCCAGCAGCGTAGGTTGGGGGGCACGTACTGAAGCTTTCTTT. Amino acid sequence: CASSVGWGARTEAFF.

The chain employs TRBV10-3 and TRBJ1-1, with TRBD1 matching 7 bases. The germline V gene has CDR1 ENHRY and CDR2 SYGVKD. With 6 bases clipped from V and 3 bases from J, the junction kept 7 bases outside the gene matches. The CDR3 loop spans 14 amino acids. The CDR3 is CAISRVDRDTEAFF. CDR3 coding DNA: TGTGCCATCAGCCGAGTCGACAGGGACACTGAAGCTTTCTTT.

The genes are TRBV20-1 and TRBJ2-5; 7 bases align to TRBD1. This CDR3 is built from 12 residues. J gave up 4 bases and V 5 bases, and 4 bases lay outside the gene matches. In germline, CDR1 is DFQATT, CDR2 SNEGSKA (reference sequence). The CDR3 region is CSASGTVETQYF. CDR3 coding DNA: TGCAGTGCTTCCGGGACAGTAGAGACCCAGTACTTC.

This clonotype was seen at least ten times. V is TRBV20-1 and J is TRBJ1-1, with 8 bases lining up with TRBD1. Unmatched junction bases numbered 8, after V lost 1 base and J lost 7 bases. The CDR3 runs 14 residues. Germline V CDR1 and CDR2: DFQATT, SNEGSKA (reference sequence). CDR3: CSARARTGYVEAFF. CDR3 nucleotide sequence: TGCAGTGCTAGAGCCAGGACAGGGTATGTTGAAGCTTTCTTT.

The V call is TRBV27, the J call TRBJ1-3; D uncertain. V dropped 5 bases and J dropped 2 bases, with 7 bases sitting between them. The CDR3 runs 13 residues. Germline loops: CDR1 MNHEY, CDR2 SMNVEV (reference sequence). CDR3: CASSGVAGNTIYF. The CDR3 DNA reads as TGTGCCAGCAGTGGGGTGGCTGGAAACACCATATATTTT.

This clonotype was recorded a few times. V gene TRBV18 combines with J gene TRBJ2-1; possibly TRBD1 for D (6 bases). Trimming removed 6 bases from V and 9 bases from J, with 15 bases in between. This CDR3 is 13 amino acids long. Looked up from germline, CDR1 is KGHSH and CDR2 is LQKENI. The CDR3 sequence is CASSSTGRSEQFF. The CDR3 region has the DNA TGTGCCAGCTCGTCGACAGGCCGTAGTGAGCAGTTCTTC.

The gene calls are TRBV28 and TRBJ2-7, with unresolved D. V was trimmed by 5 bases and J by 6 bases, leaving 11 bases between them. Germline CDR1 and CDR2: MDHEN and SYDVKM. The CDR3 has 12 amino acids. CDR3 sequence: CASSPYRREQYF. The DNA of the CDR3 is TGTGCCAGCAGTCCATACAGACGCGAGCAGTACTTC.

In this sample, this clonotype turned up many times. The chain joins TRBV5-1 to TRBJ2-2; 9 positions match TRBD2. CDR3 length equals 15 residues. Germline-derived CDR1 and CDR2 are SGHRS and YFSETQ. J gave up 6 bases and V 0 bases, and 3 bases lay outside the gene matches. The CDR3 loop is CASSLVLAGPGELFF. The CDR3 DNA follows: TGCGCCAGCAGCTTGGTTCTAGCGGGACCCGGGGAGCTGTTTTTT.

In its sample, this clonotype was seen many times. This chain connects TRBV20-1 to TRBJ1-1; TRBD1 matches 7 bases. Germline assignment: CDR1 DFQATT and CDR2 SNEGSKA (reference sequence). V was clipped by 3 bases and J by 1 base; unmatched bases: 2. The CDR3 consists of 13 residues. The CDR3 DNA is TGCAGTGCTAGGACAGGGCCGAACACTGAAGCTTTCTTT. Amino acid sequence: CSARTGPNTEAFF.

Many counts were recorded for this clonotype. This sequence joins TRBV11-1 and TRBJ1-1; TRBD1 is a possible D gene (5 bases). V gave up 4 bases and J gave up 11 bases, with 17 bases separating them. The CDR3 covers 13 residues. Germline CDR1 reads SGHAT; CDR2 reads FQDESV (reference sequence). DNA for the CDR3: TGTGCCAGCAGCTCGACTGGGCAGGGTTGGGCTTTCTTT. It encodes CASSSTGQGWAFF.

This clonotype showed up just a few times. V gene TRBV20-1 combines with J gene TRBJ2-1, with D possibly matching TRBD1 (5 bases). CDR3 length equals 15 residues. In germline, CDR1 is DFQATT, CDR2 SNEGSKA (reference sequence). V gave up 0 bases and J gave up 8 bases, with 17 bases separating them. CDR3 loop: CSARDGARFDHEQFF. The CDR3 DNA reads as TGCAGTGCTAGAGATGGGGCTAGGTTCGATCATGAGCAGTTCTTC.

This clonotype was detected only a few times. This rearrangement joins TRBV12-3 or TRBV12-4 to TRBJ1-5; possible D gene TRBD1, 5 bases. This CDR3 comprises 17 residues. V lost 5 bases and J 0 bases, leaving 17 bases between the germline ends. Here the CDR3 DNA reads TGTGCCAGCAGTCCAGAGGCAGGGCTTTATAGCAATCAGCCCCAGCATTTT. Protein sequence: CASSPEAGLYSNQPQHF.

The table lists this clonotype with many counts. V usage is TRBV28 and J usage is TRBJ1-4; 8 bases are a match to TRBD1. The germline CDR1 and CDR2 sequences are MDHEN and SYDVKM. This CDR3 has 14 residues. Losses at the gene ends were 6 bases for V and 4 bases for J; bases not matched to a gene: 4. CDR3 protein: CASRGQAFNEKLFF. For the CDR3, the DNA is TGTGCCAGCAGGGGACAGGCGTTTAATGAAAAACTGTTTTTT.

The chain has TRBV28 and TRBJ1-2, with TRBD1 as a possible D gene (5 bases). Germline CDR1 and CDR2: MDHEN and SYDVKM. The CDR3 has 14 amino acids. V shed 6 bases and J shed 8 bases, with 19 bases lying between them. The CDR3 DNA reads TGTGCCAGCAGAGAAGGGGCGTACCGGCGGGGCTACACCTTC. This sequence encodes CASREGAYRRGYTF.

This clonotype was counted a few times. The chain couples TRBV25-1 to TRBJ2-1; 8 bases are a match to TRBD1. Germline assignment: CDR1 MGHDK and CDR2 SYGVNS. The CDR3 runs to 17 residues. Trimming at V came to 0 bases and at J to 3 bases, leaving 7 bases not matched to a gene. This CDR3 is CASSEYQGATNYNEQFF. CDR3 nucleotide sequence: TGTGCCAGCAGTGAATACCAGGGGGCCACCAACTACAATGAGCAGTTCTTC.

Many counts were recorded for this clonotype. The V and J genes are TRBV5-1 and TRBJ2-3; possible D gene TRBD1, 6 bases. Trimming stripped 4 bases from V and 0 bases from J, with 9 bases between. CDR3 length: 14 amino acids. CDR1 is SGHRS, CDR2 YFSETQ, per germline. The CDR3 region has the DNA TGCGCCAGCAGCCGAACAGGGAGCACAGATACGCAGTATTTT. It codes for CASSRTGSTDTQYF.

This CDR3 reads CASTQRGQGNWNEQFF. CDR3 coding DNA: TGTGCCAGCACCCAGAGGGGACAGGGAAATTGGAATGAGCAGTTCTTC. This chain links TRBV9 with TRBJ2-1, with TRBD1 matching over 9 bases. CDR3 length: 16 residues. The germline V gene encodes CDR1 SGDLS and CDR2 YYNGEE. V lost 6 bases to trimming and J lost 7 bases; unmatched junction nucleotides: 14.

This clonotype was found many times. The chain employs TRBV5-1 and TRBJ2-1; 13 positions agree with TRBD2. V shed 4 bases, J shed 7 bases, and the junction held 8 bases outside the gene matches. The CDR3 covers 16 residues. CDR1 and CDR2 from the germline V gene are SGHRS and YFSETQ. CDR3 amino acids: CASSRRLAGGENEQFF. CDR3 coding DNA: TGCGCCAGCAGCCGGAGACTAGCGGGGGGTGAAAATGAGCAGTTCTTC.

The rearrangement links TRBV4-3 to TRBJ2-7; 8 bases map to TRBD2. The CDR3 is 16 amino acids. Losses at the gene ends were 0 bases for V and 0 bases for J; bases not matched to a gene: 4. In germline, CDR1 is LGHNA, CDR2 YSLEER. The CDR3 region is CASSQDWREVSYEQYF. As DNA, the CDR3 is TGCGCCAGCAGCCAAGATTGGCGGGAGGTCTCCTACGAGCAGTACTTC.

This clonotype was picked up many times. CDR3 residues: CASSYGQFYEQYF. The CDR3, as DNA: TGTGCCAGCAGTTATGGACAGTTCTACGAGCAGTACTTC. J is TRBJ2-7 and V is TRBV28; D might be TRBD1 (6 bases). Trimming removed 4 bases from V and 3 bases from J, with 10 bases in between. CDR1 and CDR2 (germline): MDHEN, SYDVKM. The CDR3 covers 13 residues.

The gene calls are TRBV18 and TRBJ1-1; D unresolved. Trimming shortened V by 2 bases and J by 1 base, and 8 bases separated the two germline ends. Germline CDR1 is KGHSH and CDR2 is LQKENI. This CDR3 spans 14 amino acids. The CDR3 DNA sequence: TGTGCCAGCTCACCATCCGTCGAGAACACTGAAGCTTTCTTT. It yields the protein CASSPSVENTEAFF.

This clonotype showed up many times. A read error may account for a junction end that differs from germline. The chain joins TRBV20-1 to TRBJ2-5; 7 bases map to TRBD1. This CDR3 spans 13 amino acids. Per germline, CDR1 DFQATT and CDR2 SNEGSKA (reference sequence). The CDR3, as DNA: TGCAGTGCCAGAGGACAGGACAAAGAGACCCAGTACTTC. This codes for CSARGQDKETQYF.

This clonotype was observed many times. The chain employs TRBV9 and TRBJ2-5; D is unresolved. The CDR3 runs to 12 residues. Germline CDR1 reads SGDLS; CDR2 reads YYNGEE. V was pared by 0 bases and J by 1 base, with 1 base between. The CDR3 spells CASSVGQETQYF. The DNA for the CDR3 is TGTGCCAGCAGCGTAGGCCAAGAGACCCAGTACTTC. Filled out from reference TRBV9 and TRBJ2-5, the complete variable domain reads DSGVTQTPKHLITATGQRVTLRCSPRSGDLSVYWYQQSLDQGLQFLIQYYNGEERAKGNILERFSAQQFPDLHSELNLSSLELGDSALYFCASSVGQETQYFGPGTRLLVL.

At least ten counts were recorded for this clonotype. The chain recombines TRBV7-9 with TRBJ1-6, with D tentatively TRBD1 (5 bases). The length of the CDR3 is 14 residues. Looked up from germline, CDR1 is SEHNR and CDR2 is FQNEAQ (reference sequence). Trimming cost V 5 bases and J 6 bases, with 11 bases left between them. The CDR3 nucleotides are TGTGCCAGCAGCATGGGACTGAGTAATTCACCCCTCCACTTT. Protein product: CASSMGLSNSPLHF. Variable domain in full (rest from reference TRBV7-9 and TRBJ1-6): DTGVSQNPRHKITKRGQNVTFRCDPISEHNRLYWYRQTLGQGPEFLTYFQNEAQLEKSRLLSDRFSAERPKGSFSTLEIQRTEQGDSAMYLCASSMGLSNSPLHFGNGTRLTVT.

This clonotype showed up many times. This chain uses TRBV7-9 with TRBJ2-2; D assignment may be TRBD1 or TRBD2 (5 bases each). The CDR3 extends over 14 amino acids. Germline lookup yields CDR1 SEHNR and CDR2 FQNEAQ (reference sequence). CDR3 in amino acids: CAPGAALNTGELFF. CDR3 coding DNA: TGTGCACCCGGGGCGGCCTTAAACACCGGGGAGCTGTTTTTT.